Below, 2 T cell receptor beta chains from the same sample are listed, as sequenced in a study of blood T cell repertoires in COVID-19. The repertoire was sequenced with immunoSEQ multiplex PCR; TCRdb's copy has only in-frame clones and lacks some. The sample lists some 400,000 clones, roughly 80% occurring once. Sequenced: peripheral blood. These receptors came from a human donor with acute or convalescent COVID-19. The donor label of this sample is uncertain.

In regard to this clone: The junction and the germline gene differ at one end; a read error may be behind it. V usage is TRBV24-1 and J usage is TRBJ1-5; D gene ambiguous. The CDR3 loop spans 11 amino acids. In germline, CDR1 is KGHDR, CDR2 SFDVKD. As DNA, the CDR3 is TGTGCCACCAGTGACCCTAGGTTTCCCTTTTTT. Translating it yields CATSDPRFPFF.

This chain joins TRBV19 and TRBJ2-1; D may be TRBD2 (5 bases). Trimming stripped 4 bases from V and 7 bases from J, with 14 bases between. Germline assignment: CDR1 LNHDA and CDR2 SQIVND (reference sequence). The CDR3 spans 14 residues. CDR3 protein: CASSKVGVKNEQFF. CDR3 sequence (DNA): TGTGCCAGTAGTAAGGTCGGGGTTAAGAATGAGCAGTTCTTC.